This T cell receptor (beta chain) was sequenced during a study of blood T cells in healthy people across ages. This clonotype was seen many times. The authors ran a second PCR of roughly 6 to 12 cycles using a sample-barcoded 5' primer and a J-beta primer mix. TCRdb re-derived calls from the 5' RACE reads in MiXCR, one entry per CDR3 protein. The sample comprises 850,000 to 950,000 distinct CDR3 sequences, 25% to 30% of which are singletons, and 17% rests with the top ten. Sequencing used blood. The sequence came from a woman older than 75 in good health.

CDR3 region: CASSFRDQGGETQYF. Written as DNA, the CDR3 is TGTGCCAGCAGCTTTCGCGACCAGGGAGGGGAGACCCAGTACTTC. The rearrangement joins TRBV7-9 to TRBJ2-5; 7 positions agree with TRBD2. The CDR3 length is 15 residues. With 3 bases clipped from V and 5 bases from J, the junction kept 9 bases outside the gene matches. Germline V gene data show CDR1 as SEHNR and CDR2 as FQNEAQ (reference sequence).